The entry below gives a single TCR beta chain sequence along with its context. Its antigen is not yet known. Base qualities are not provided; no much larger clone lies one nucleotide away. Sequences SGHRS (CDR1) and YFSETQ (CDR2) are obtained from the germline V gene. V gives up 5 bases and J gives up 5 bases, and the segment between their germline ends measures 16 bases. Its CDR3 holds 14 amino acids, cysteine through phenylalanine. Only the CDR3 part of the read is kept: 42 bases, read in frame from the first base. The entry originates in a study of CD8+ T cells in alopecia areata (dated by TCRdb to the late 2010s). For the wider study: Treated patients were enrolled in an open-label pilot trial of oral tofacitinib, 5 to 10 mg twice daily, for moderate-to-severe alopecia areata. TCRbeta CDR3 regions were amplified by immunoSEQ multiplex PCR using 35 Vbeta forward and 13 Jbeta reverse primers. RNA came from the PAXgene miRNA kit for fixed scalp, the miRNeasy kit for PBMCs, and the RNeasy kit for mouse skin. To study T cell clonal expansion in alopecia areata, the researchers applied high-throughput TCRbeta sequencing to both the C3H/HeJ mouse model and human patients. Disease severity in treated patients was measured with the SALT score, which quantifies the percentage of affected scalp surface area. Clonality in the scalp was compared among normal scalp (n=4), patchy alopecia areata scalp (n=8), and alopecia totalis/universalis scalp (n=8). Patients on tofacitinib were biopsied at baseline and after 4 and 24 weeks of treatment, and several of the patients also had a later scalp biopsy. In humans, TCRbeta sequencing was performed on scalp tissue and on sorted CD4+ and CD8+ peripheral blood T cells from healthy controls and from patients with patchy or totalis/universalis alopecia areata. Tofacitinib was given for 6 to 18 months, followed by 6 months of follow-up off drug to assess delayed response and recurrence. Study-wide findings and limitations: Because the treated cohort was small and had only one nonresponder, larger studies are needed to examine links between baseline CD8+ expansion and response. Unlike mouse skin, where gammadelta T cells dominate, normal human skin contains resident alphabeta T cells that get sequenced too, which complicates analysis of the scalp TCR repertoire. Tofacitinib significantly decreased scalp clonality and the number of expanded CD8+ clones among the top 100 scalp clones. During tofacitinib treatment, many expanded lesional clones remained in scalp and blood, and this persistence may partly explain relapse after treatment is stopped. Higher clonality and more expanded CD8+ clones were observed in lesional scalp than in normal scalp, particularly in alopecia totalis/universalis, a finding suggestive of antigenic drive. Compared with mice, TCR sequences shared between patients were less clear, possibly partly because of HLA diversity across the patient population.

The library was obtained by the immunoSEQ multiplex PCR assay. To provide template for TCR sequencing, every sample had RNA extracted and reverse transcribed into cDNA. First-strand cDNA was synthesized with SuperScript III using a 2:1 mix of oligo-dT and random hexamers. A synthetic immune receptor repertoire was used to gauge amplification bias, and whatever bias remained was removed computationally. The authors' pipeline ran thus. Raw reads were preprocessed for error removal, and CDR3 was defined according to IMGT conventions as running from the conserved cysteine to phenylalanine. Clonality was calculated as 1 minus Shannon entropy normalized by log2 of the number of productive unique TCRs. Whether scalp clones were CD4 or CD8 was inferred by matching scalp TCRbeta sequences against CD4 and CD8 repertoires sorted from blood. This immuneACCESS table, as held by TCRdb, lists in-frame sequences with V and J called but not all clones. Of the missing ones, under half trace to an unresolved V gene in checked studies; the others have no known cause. V, J and clone size reflect that table, while D and trimming were determined from the DNA. The sample yields about 210,000 clones; approximately 72% were counted once. Around 1.3% of the sample is held by the ten biggest clonotypes.

According to the study, the label for this sample's treatment or condition signals: oral pan-JAK inhibitor, 5-10 mg twice daily. Peripheral blood and lesional scalp punch biopsies were obtained from patients with alopecia areata. PBMCs were isolated by density centrifugation and stained for CD3, CD4 and CD8, and CD4+ and CD8+ T cells were sorted on a FACSAria. The starting material was CD4+ T cells sorted from blood, obtained at approximately week 45, from a patient treated with tofacitinib. This clonotype was sampled from a human donor with alopecia areata. This sequence uses TRBV5-1 and TRBJ1-1, with TRBD1 as a weak D call on 6 bases. The CDR3 protein sequence reads: CASRGRGAETEAFF. The DNA reads as follows: TGCGCCAGCAGAGGTCGGGGGGCGGAAACTGAAGCTTTCTTT.